A selection of T cell receptor beta chains follows, all from one sample in a study of Ad26.COV2.S vaccination and SARS-CoV-2 variants. TCRdb keeps only in-frame clones here, not all; method: immunoSEQ multiplex PCR. Seen here are a few hundred thousand clones, 90% observed once, and the top ten hold approximately 5.8%. The material was peripheral blood, obtained in a trial of Ad26.COV2.S vaccine versus placebo. Source of these receptors: a person aged 18-60 years who received the Ad26.COV2.S COVID-19 vaccine or a placebo. CDR3s include the opening cysteine and the closing phenylalanine or tryptophan. The order of the fields is J gene, clone size, V gene, D gene, CDR3 DNA, CDR3 protein. A D gene is named only where the DNA matches it firmly. A clone size is listed for some rows: how often the clone was seen (once, few, many), or a class if it is expanded.

TRBJ1-1 | . | TRBV5-1 | . | TGCGCCAGCAGCCCTTATATGAGCACTGAAGCTTTCTTT | CASSPYMSTEAFF
TRBJ1-2 | once | TRBV6-5 | . | TGTGCCAGCAGTCCCAAAAAAGGATCCTATGGCTACACCTTC | CASSPKKGSYGYTF
TRBJ1-1 | . | TRBV29-1 | . | TGCAGCGTTGTGCCTGTGTTCGGACGTCTGTACGGGGCCGAGGTGAACACTGAAGCTTTCTTT | CSVVPVFGRLYGAEVNTEAFF
TRBJ2-1 | . | TRBV11-3 | TRBD1 | TGTGCCAGCAGCCGCGACAGGGGTGACAATGAGCAGTTCTTC | CASSRDRGDNEQFF
TRBJ1-1 | . | TRBV6-5 | . | TGTGCCAGCATGAGGGCAGCCTTGAACACTGAAGCTTTCTTT | CASMRAALNTEAFF
TRBJ1-6 | . | TRBV10-3 | TRBD1 | TGTGCCATATCAGGGGGTGACGGTTCACCCCTCCACTTT | CAISGGDGSPLHF
TRBJ1-2 | . | TRBV7-2 | . | TGTGCCAGCAGGTACCAGGAAGGATCTGGCTACACCTTC | CASRYQEGSGYTF
TRBJ2-3 | . | TRBV5-1 | . | TGCGCCAGCAGCTTGGCGCAGGGGTTGGGAGATACGCAGTATTTT | CASSLAQGLGDTQYF
TRBJ1-4 | . | TRBV4-2 | . | TGTGCCAGCAGCCAAGAGACTAATGAAAAACTGTTTTTT | CASSQETNEKLFF
TRBJ2-1 | . | TRBV7-2 | . | TGTGCCAGCAGCACCAATTGGGAGCAGTTCTTC | CASSTNWEQFF
TRBJ2-6 | . | TRBV18 | . | TGTGCCAGCTCACCACCGGGGGGGCAGAATACTCTCTCTGGGGCCAACGTCCTGACTTTC | CASSPPGGQNTLSGANVLTF
TRBJ1-1 | . | TRBV18 | . | TGTGCCAGCTCACCAAAGGACACTGAAGCTTTCTTT | CASSPKDTEAFF
TRBJ2-7 | . | TRBV7-9 | . | TGTGCCAGCAGCCCCGAGGGGAACCCCTACGAGCAGTACTTC | CASSPEGNPYEQYF
TRBJ1-2 | . | TRBV6-2/TRBV6-3 | . | TGTGCCAGCAGTTATGTGACCACCTATGGCTACACCTTC | CASSYVTTYGYTF
TRBJ1-1 | once | TRBV4-2 | . | TGTGCCAGCAGCCAAGGCGCAGGGCTAAATGAAGCTTTCTTT | CASSQGAGLNEAFF
TRBJ1-1 | . | TRBV6-1 | . | TGTGCCAGCAGTGACGGTTTGAACACTGAAGCTTTCTTT | CASSDGLNTEAFF
TRBJ2-3 | . | TRBV7-9 | . | TGTGCCAGCAGCTTACGCACAGATACGCAGTATTTT | CASSLRTDTQYF
TRBJ2-3 | . | TRBV7-9 | TRBD2 | TGTGCCAGCAGCTTAATGTCGGGAGGGGTAGATACGCAGTATTTT | CASSLMSGGVDTQYF
TRBJ2-1 | . | TRBV5-8 | . | TGTGCCAGCATTCGGGGCCGAAGCTCCTACAATGAGCAGTTCTTC | CASIRGRSSYNEQFF
TRBJ2-1 | . | TRBV7-9 | . | TGTGCCAGCAGCTCCCGGGACTTGCTACCGGGTCATGAGCAGTTCTTC | CASSSRDLLPGHEQFF
TRBJ2-1 | . | TRBV15 | . | TGTGCCACCAGCAGAGAGTCCCAAGGGGCCGGCAATGAGCAGTTCTTC | CATSRESQGAGNEQFF
TRBJ1-1 | . | TRBV7-8 | TRBD1 | TGTGCCAGCAGCTCCCGACGAACAGGGGGAAGGAACACTGAAGCTTTCTTT | CASSSRRTGGRNTEAFF
TRBJ1-6 | . | TRBV11-3 | . | TGTGCCAGCAGCCAATCATGGTCACCCCTCCACTTT | CASSQSWSPLHF
TRBJ2-5 | . | TRBV9 | TRBD2 | TGTGCCAGCAGCCTAGCGGGGAACCAAGAGACCCAGTACTTC | CASSLAGNQETQYF
TRBJ1-5 | . | TRBV28 | TRBD1 | TGTGCCAGCAGTTTATTCACCCAGACAGGGATCAATCAGCCCCAGCATTTT | CASSLFTQTGINQPQHF
TRBJ2-1 | . | TRBV9 | . | TGTGCCAGCAGCCCGGCGGCTGTAGGGATTGAGCAGTTCTTC | CASSPAAVGIEQFF
TRBJ1-1 | . | TRBV11-3 | TRBD1 | TGTGCCAGCAGCTTAGATAGAATGGACAGGGGAAGCACTGAAGCTTTCTTT | CASSLDRMDRGSTEAFF
TRBJ2-5 | . | TRBV7-2 | . | TGTGCCAGCAGCTTAAGTGGCAGGGGAGAGACCCAGTACTTC | CASSLSGRGETQYF
TRBJ1-3 | once | TRBV2 | TRBD1 | TGTGCCAGCAGCACAGGGGGTTCTGGAAACACCATATATTTT | CASSTGGSGNTIYF
TRBJ2-1 | . | TRBV4-3 | . | TGCGCCAGCAGCCAAGGGGGCACAGGGAAACGTAATGAGCAGTTCTTC | CASSQGGTGKRNEQFF
TRBJ1-2 | . | TRBV4-3 | TRBD1 | TGCGCCAGCAGCCCCGGGACAGGGGGCGTGGGTAACTATGGCTACACCTTC | CASSPGTGGVGNYGYTF
TRBJ1-6 | . | TRBV7-2 | . | TGTGCCAGCAGCTTAGAGTTGGGGAGAGTCGATTCACCCCTCCACTTT | CASSLELGRVDSPLHF
TRBJ1-5 | . | TRBV5-1 | . | TGCGCCAGCAGCTATGGGGGCAGGGATAGCAATCAGCCCCAGCATTTT | CASSYGGRDSNQPQHF
TRBJ1-1 | . | TRBV7-9 | . | TGTGCCAGCAGCTTTACCCAGACGAACACTGAAGCTTTCTTT | CASSFTQTNTEAFF
TRBJ1-1 | . | TRBV19 | . | TGTGCCAGTAGTCCAGGGGCGAACACTGAAGCTTTCTTT | CASSPGANTEAFF
TRBJ2-5 | . | TRBV6-1 | . | TGTGCCAGCAGTGATTACCGTCAAGAGACCCAGTACTTC | CASSDYRQETQYF
TRBJ1-2 | . | TRBV28 | . | TGTGCCAGCAGTTTGTACTATGGCTACACCTTC | CASSLYYGYTF
TRBJ1-2 | . | TRBV12-3/TRBV12-4 | . | TGTGCCAGCAGTTGGATCAGAGGCTACACCTTC | CASSWIRGYTF
TRBJ1-1 | . | TRBV6-5 | . | TGTGCCAGCAGTTCTGACAGAGGCACTGAAGCTTTCTTT | CASSSDRGTEAFF
TRBJ1-2 | few | TRBV5-6 | . | TGTGCCAGCAGCCCGCCGGCGGGGGCTGCTGGGTATGGCTACACCTTC | CASSPPAGAAGYGYTF
TRBJ2-1 | . | TRBV4-2 | TRBD2 | TGTGCCAGCAGCCAAGTTGGTGGGACTAGCGGCAATGAGCAGTTCTTC | CASSQVGGTSGNEQFF
TRBJ2-5 | few | TRBV13 | . | TGTGCCAGCAGTCGGACTTACGAGACCCAGTACTTC | CASSRTYETQYF
TRBJ1-4 | . | TRBV14 | . | TGTGCCAGCAGCCAAGGTCTCTCCGACAGGATTGCTAATGAAAAACTGTTTTTT | CASSQGLSDRIANEKLFF
TRBJ2-2 | . | TRBV9 | TRBD1 | TGTGCCAGCAGCTGGGACAGCCCCGGGGAGCTGTTTTTT | CASSWDSPGELFF
TRBJ1-5 | . | TRBV19 | TRBD1 | TGTGCCAGTAGGCCGGGGACAGGGGTTTATAGCAATCAGCCCCAGCATTTT | CASRPGTGVYSNQPQHF
TRBJ1-1 | . | TRBV2 | . | TGTGCCAGCGGTTTCGGAAACACTGAAGCTTTCTTT | CASGFGNTEAFF
TRBJ2-2 | . | TRBV24-1 | . | TGTGCCACCAGTGATACTGGGGGCGGCACCGGGGAGCTGTTTTTT | CATSDTGGGTGELFF
TRBJ1-4 | . | TRBV4-2 | . | TGTGCCAGCAGCCAAGGACTCGCGTCAACTAATGAAAAACTGTTTTTT | CASSQGLASTNEKLFF
TRBJ2-1 | . | TRBV7-2 | . | TGTGCCAGCAGCTCTTTGGCGGGCTCGAGCTCCTACAATGAGCAGTTCTTC | CASSSLAGSSSYNEQFF
TRBJ2-3 | . | TRBV6-2/TRBV6-3 | . | TGTGCCAGCAGTTATCCCGGGACTGATACAGATACGCAGTATTTT | CASSYPGTDTDTQYF
TRBJ2-3 | . | TRBV7-2 | . | TGTGCCAGCAGCGAGAGACAGAGCACAGATACGCAGTATTTT | CASSERQSTDTQYF
TRBJ1-6 | . | TRBV4-1 | . | TGCGCCAGCAGCCAATACGGGGGTGGTGGCCGAAATTCACCCCTCCACTTT | CASSQYGGGGRNSPLHF
TRBJ1-2 | once | TRBV14 | . | TGTGCCAGCAGCCAGGAGGAATGGGGCTACACCTTC | CASSQEEWGYTF